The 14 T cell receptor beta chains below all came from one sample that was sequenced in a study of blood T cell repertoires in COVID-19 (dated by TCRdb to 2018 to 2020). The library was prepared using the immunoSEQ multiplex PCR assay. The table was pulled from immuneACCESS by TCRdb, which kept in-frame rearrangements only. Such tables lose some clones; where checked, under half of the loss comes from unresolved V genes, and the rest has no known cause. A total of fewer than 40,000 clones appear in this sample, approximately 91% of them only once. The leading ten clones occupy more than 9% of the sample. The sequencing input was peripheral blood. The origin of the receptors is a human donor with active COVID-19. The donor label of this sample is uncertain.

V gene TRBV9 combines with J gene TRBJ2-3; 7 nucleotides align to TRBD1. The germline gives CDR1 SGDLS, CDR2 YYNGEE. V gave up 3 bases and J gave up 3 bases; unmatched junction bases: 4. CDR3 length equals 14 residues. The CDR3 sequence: CASSAGQATDTQYF. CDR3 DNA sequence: TGTGCCAGCAGCGCCGGACAGGCGACAGATACGCAGTATTTT.

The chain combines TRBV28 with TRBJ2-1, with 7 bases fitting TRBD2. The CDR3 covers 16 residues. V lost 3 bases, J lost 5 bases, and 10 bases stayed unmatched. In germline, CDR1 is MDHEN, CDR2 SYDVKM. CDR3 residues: CASSFDGLVIHNEQFF. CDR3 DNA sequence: TGTGCCAGCAGTTTTGACGGACTAGTAATTCACAATGAGCAGTTCTTC.

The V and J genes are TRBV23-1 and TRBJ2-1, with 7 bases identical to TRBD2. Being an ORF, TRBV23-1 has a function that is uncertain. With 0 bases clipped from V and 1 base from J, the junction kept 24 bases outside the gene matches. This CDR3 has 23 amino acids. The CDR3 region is CASSQSPGLVHPRNPQSYNEQFF. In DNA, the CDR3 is TGCGCCAGCAGTCAATCCCCCGGACTAGTCCACCCCCGCAACCCTCAATCCTACAATGAGCAGTTCTTC.

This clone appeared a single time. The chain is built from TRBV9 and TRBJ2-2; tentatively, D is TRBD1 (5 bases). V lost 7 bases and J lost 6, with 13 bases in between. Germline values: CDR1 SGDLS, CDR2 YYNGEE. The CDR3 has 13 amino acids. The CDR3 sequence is CASSLGAAGELFF. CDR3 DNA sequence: TGTGCCAGCTCCCTTGGGGCCGCCGGGGAGCTGTTTTTT.

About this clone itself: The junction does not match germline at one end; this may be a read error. This chain's CDR3 is CASSLTSGGTGELFF. In nucleotides, the CDR3 is TGTGCTAGCAGTTTGACTAGCGGGGGAACCGGGGAGCTGTTTTTT. The chain uses TRBV7-7 and TRBJ2-2; 12 nucleotides align to TRBD2. This CDR3 spans 15 amino acids. The germline gives CDR1 SSHAT, CDR2 FNYEAQ (reference sequence).

DNA of the CDR3: TGTGCCAGCAGCTTAGGTCTAGCGGGGGGGCCGGCAGATACGCAGTATTTT. This gives the protein CASSLGLAGGPADTQYF. The rearrangement joins TRBV7-8 to TRBJ2-3; 12 nucleotides agree with TRBD2. Germline V gene data show CDR1 as SGHVS and CDR2 as FQNEAQ. The CDR3 sequence is 17 residues long. Trimming cost V 1 base and J 4 bases; bases outside gene matches: 6.

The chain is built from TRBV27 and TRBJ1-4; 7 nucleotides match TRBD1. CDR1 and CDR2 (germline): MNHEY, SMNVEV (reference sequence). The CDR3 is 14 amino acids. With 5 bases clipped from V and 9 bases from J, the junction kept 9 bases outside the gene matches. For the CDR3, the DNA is TGTGCCAGCAGTCCAGACTACAGGGGTAAAAAACTGTTTTTT. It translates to CASSPDYRGKKLFF. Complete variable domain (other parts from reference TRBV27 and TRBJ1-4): EAQVTQNPRYLITVTGKKLTVTCSQNMNHEYMSWYRQDPGLGLRQIYYSMNVEVTDKGDVPEGYKVSRKEKRNFPLILESPSPNQTSLYFCASSPDYRGKKLFFGSGTQLSVL.

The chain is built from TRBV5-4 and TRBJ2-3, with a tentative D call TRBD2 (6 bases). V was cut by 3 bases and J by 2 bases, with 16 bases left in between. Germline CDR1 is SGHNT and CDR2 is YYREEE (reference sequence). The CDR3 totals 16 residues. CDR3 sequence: CASSSDPAGTTDTQYF. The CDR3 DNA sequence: TGTGCCAGCAGCTCCGATCCAGCGGGCACCACAGATACGCAGTATTTT.

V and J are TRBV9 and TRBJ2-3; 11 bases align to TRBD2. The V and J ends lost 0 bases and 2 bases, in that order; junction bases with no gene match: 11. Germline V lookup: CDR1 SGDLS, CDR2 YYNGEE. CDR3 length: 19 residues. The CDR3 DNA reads TGTGCCAGCAGCGTAGATTTTAGCGGGAGGGCCAAAGACACAGATACGCAGTATTTT. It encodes CASSVDFSGRAKDTDTQYF.

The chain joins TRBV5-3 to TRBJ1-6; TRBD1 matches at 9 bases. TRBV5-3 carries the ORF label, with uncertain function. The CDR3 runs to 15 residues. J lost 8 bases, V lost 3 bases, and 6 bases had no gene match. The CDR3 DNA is TGTGCCAGAAGCTGTCCGGGACAGGGCGATTCACCCCTCCACTTT. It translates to CARSCPGQGDSPLHF.

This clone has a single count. The CDR3 region has the DNA TGTGCCAGCAGCCAAGATGGAGCCACAAACAATGAGCAGTTCTTC. The encoded protein is CASSQDGATNNEQFF. The chain employs TRBV4-2 and TRBJ2-1; D is undetermined. The CDR3 is 15 residues long. Germline CDR1 LGHNA, CDR2 YNFKEQ. Trimming shortened V by 0 bases and J by 5 bases, and 11 bases separated the two germline ends.

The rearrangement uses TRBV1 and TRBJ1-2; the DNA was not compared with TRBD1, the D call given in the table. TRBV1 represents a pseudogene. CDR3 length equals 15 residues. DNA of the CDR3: TGCACCAGCAGCCAAGAACCGGGACAGGACTATGGCTACACCTTC. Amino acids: CTSSQEPGQDYGYTF.

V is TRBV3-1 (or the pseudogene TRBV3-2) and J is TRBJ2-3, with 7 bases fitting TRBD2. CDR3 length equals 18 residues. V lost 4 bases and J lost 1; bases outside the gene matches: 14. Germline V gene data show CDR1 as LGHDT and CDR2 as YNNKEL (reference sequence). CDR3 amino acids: CASSPRGGRAMGTDTQYF. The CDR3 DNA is TGTGCCAGCAGCCCGAGGGGCGGGAGAGCGATGGGCACAGATACGCAGTATTTT.

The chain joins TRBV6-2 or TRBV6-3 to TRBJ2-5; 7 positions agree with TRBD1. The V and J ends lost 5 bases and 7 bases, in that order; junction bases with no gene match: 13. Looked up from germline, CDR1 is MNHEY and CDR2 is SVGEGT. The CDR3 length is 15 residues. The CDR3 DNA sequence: TGTGCCAGCAGTCCAGACAGGGACGGTTGGGGGACCCAGTACTTC. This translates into CASSPDRDGWGTQYF.